The sequence of this T cell receptor (beta chain) was determined in a study of blood T cells in healthy people across ages. This clonotype has a handful of counts. What it binds is not known. Every participating donor contributed roughly 10 milliliters of peripheral blood through a draw. Study-wide results and limits: Diversity of TCR beta correlated strongly with naive T cell percentage. Age advanced and TCR beta diversity per million T cells fell, roughly linearly. Not knowing donor CMV status may have confounded expanded clonotype changes.

The CDR3 is 15 residues long. The V gene's germline CDR1 is SGHRS and CDR2 YFSETQ. The V gene lost 3 bases and the J gene lost 0 bases, with 12 bases spanning the gap. Primed by a sample-barcoded 5' primer and a J-beta primer mix, a second PCR proceeded for roughly 6 to 12 cycles. A single record per CDR3 protein comes from TCRdb applying MiXCR to the 5' RACE reads. The sample holds about 1.7 million distinct CDR3 sequences; roughly 27% are singletons and the top ten take 7% to 9%. V gene TRBV5-1 combines with J gene TRBJ1-1; D perhaps matches TRBD1 (6 bases). Input material: blood. The clonotype originates from a woman in her twenties or thirties in good health. CDR3 region: CASSSTGRMNTEAFF. The CDR3 coding sequence is TGCGCCAGCAGCTCGACAGGTCGCATGAACACTGAAGCTTTCTTT.